The 16 T cell receptor beta chains given below trace back to one sample, sequenced in a study of T cells in Graves' hyperthyroidism and ophthalmopathy. Using RNA transcripts as the source, TCR beta CDR3 regions were amplified. The primer set for the first-round RT-PCR of the TCR CDR3 was HTBI. TCRdb called the multiplex PCR reads again in MiXCR, with one record for every CDR3 protein. The profile shows over 350,000 distinct CDR3 sequences, about 15% of them singletons. Sequencing was carried out using blood. The receptors derive from a man younger than 35 with Graves' ophthalmopathy.

This clonotype has ten or more counts. The chain links TRBV20-1 to TRBJ1-1; D is unresolved. CDR3 length: 12 residues. V was cut by 2 bases and J by 1 base, with 5 bases left in between. CDR1 is DFQATT, CDR2 SNEGSKA, per germline (reference sequence). The CDR3 DNA sequence: TGCAGTGCTAGATCGGGGAACACTGAAGCTTTCTTT. This sequence encodes CSARSGNTEAFF.

This clonotype was seen repeatedly, ten times or more. A much larger clone lies one base from this, so it may be a read error. The chain combines TRBV18 with TRBJ2-3; tentative D call: TRBD2 (6 bases). This CDR3 contains 16 residues. From germline, CDR1 is KGHSH and CDR2 LQKENI. CDR3 in DNA: TGTGCCAGCTCACCTTGGGACTTCGAGAGCACAAATACGCAGTATTTT. Translation: CASSPWDFESTNTQYF.

This clonotype was seen repeatedly, ten times or more. V usage is TRBV27 and J usage is TRBJ1-2, with a weak D call TRBD1 (5 bases). Germline lookup yields CDR1 MNHEY and CDR2 SMNVEV (reference sequence). Trimming stripped 6 bases from V and 5 bases from J, with 22 bases between. The CDR3 is made up of 16 amino acids. The CDR3 DNA reads as TGTGCCAGCAGCTCCTTAACAGTTCGCAAGGGGTATGGCTACACCTTC. Residues: CASSSLTVRKGYGYTF.

This clonotype was counted ten times or more. This chain joins TRBV12-3 or TRBV12-4 and TRBJ1-6, with D unresolved. CDR3 length: 13 residues. The ends were cut back, 0 bases at V and 7 bases at J, with 4 bases in the middle. The CDR3 region has the DNA TGTGCCAGCAGTTTAGCGGTCAATTCACCCCTCCACTTT. This codes for CASSLAVNSPLHF.

There are many counts of this clonotype. The chain couples TRBV10-3 to TRBJ2-7; TRBD2 matches at 9 bases. The germline V gene encodes CDR1 ENHRY and CDR2 SYGVKD. CDR3 size: 15 residues. The V and J ends lost 0 bases and 6 bases, in that order; junction bases with no gene match: 6. The CDR3 bases are TGTGCCATCAGTGAGTCTGGGCGGGAGGGCCTCGAGCAGTACTTC. Its translation: CAISESGREGLEQYF.

This clonotype was picked up a small number of times. V is TRBV18 and J is TRBJ2-7, with 8 bases fitting TRBD2. With 2 bases clipped from V and 7 bases from J, the junction kept 10 bases outside the gene matches. From germline, CDR1 is KGHSH and CDR2 LQKENI. The length of the CDR3 is 15 residues. The CDR3 loop is CASSPGRAGDGEQYF. In DNA, the CDR3 is TGTGCCAGCTCACCAGGTCGAGCGGGAGACGGAGAGCAGTACTTC.

This clonotype was recorded only once. A read error is possible here, since a much larger clone lies one base away. This sequence joins TRBV20-1 and TRBJ1-6, with TRBD1 identical over 9 bases. The CDR3 covers 14 residues. V lost 3 bases and J lost 9; bases outside the gene matches: 6. Germline loops: CDR1 DFQATT, CDR2 SNEGSKA (reference sequence). The CDR3 spells CSASRLGQGSPLHF. Here the CDR3 DNA reads TGCAGTGCTAGTAGGCTGGGACAGGGTTCACCCCTCCACTTT.

Many counts were recorded for this clonotype. The chain combines TRBV5-1 with TRBJ2-3, with 7 positions matching TRBD1. The ends lost 7 bases at V and 0 bases at J; junction bases unmatched: 8. Germline CDR1 SGHRS, CDR2 YFSETQ. The CDR3 length is 15 residues. CDR3 coding DNA: TGCGCCAGCTGTTCACAGGGGATTAGCACAGATACGCAGTATTTT. Translating it yields CASCSQGISTDTQYF.

This clonotype occurred many times. The chain carries TRBV27 and TRBJ2-1, with 8 bases matching TRBD2. The junction had 10 bases not matched to a gene; V was cut back by 5 bases and J by 7 bases. Germline V gene sequence: CDR1 MNHEY, CDR2 SMNVEV (reference sequence). This CDR3 region has 15 residues. CDR3 sequence (DNA): TGTGCCAGCAGTCCACTAGCGGCTTTCGTGAATGAGCAGTTCTTC. It is translated as CASSPLAAFVNEQFF.

This clonotype was counted at least ten times. The gene calls are TRBV5-1 and TRBJ2-7, with 7 bases aligning to TRBD1. Unmatched junction bases numbered 6, after V lost 7 bases and J lost 2 bases. This CDR3 contains 13 residues. Per the germline V gene, CDR1 is SGHRS and CDR2 is YFSETQ. The CDR3, as DNA: TGCGCCAGCTCCCGGGACAGCACCTACGAGCAGTACTTC. Encoded protein: CASSRDSTYEQYF.

The chain has TRBV19 and TRBJ2-7; 7 nucleotides match TRBD1. CDR3 length: 16 residues. J gave up 4 bases and V 1 base, and 10 bases lay outside the gene matches. CDR1 and CDR2 from the germline V gene are LNHDA and SQIVND (reference sequence). The CDR3 DNA sequence: TGTGCCAGTAGTATAGGTAGTTTTGGCAGGGGGTACGAGCAGTACTTC. Amino acid sequence: CASSIGSFGRGYEQYF.

The sample holds a few counts of this clonotype. V and J are TRBV9 and TRBJ2-1, with 7 bases fitting TRBD2. CDR1 SGDLS and CDR2 YYNGEE come from the germline V gene. V lost 0 bases to trimming and J lost 0 bases; unmatched junction nucleotides: 12. The CDR3 consists of 19 residues. The CDR3 spells CASSVASGSGGSSYNEQFF. The CDR3 DNA reads as TGTGCCAGCAGCGTAGCTTCCGGATCGGGCGGGAGCTCCTACAATGAGCAGTTCTTC.

This clonotype came up many times. The gene calls are TRBV20-1 and TRBJ1-5, with 7 bases fitting TRBD1. V dropped 5 bases and J dropped 7; count of bases not matched to a gene: 8. Per germline, CDR1 DFQATT and CDR2 SNEGSKA (reference sequence). The CDR3 has 13 residues. DNA for the CDR3: TGCAGTGCTTCCGACAGGGTAGGCCAGCCCCAGCATTTT. This encodes CSASDRVGQPQHF.

CDR3 nucleotides: TGTGCCAGCAGTGAAGTAGACAGGGTAGGCTACACCTTC. It encodes CASSEVDRVGYTF. The gene calls are TRBV6-1 and TRBJ1-2, with 7 bases lining up with TRBD1. There are 13 residues in the CDR3. After removal of 1 base from V and 8 bases from J, the junction contained 4 bases not matched to a gene. Germline-derived CDR1 and CDR2 are MNHNS and SASEGT.

There are a few counts of this clonotype. A much bigger clone sits one base away, suggesting this may be a read error. This rearrangement joins TRBV5-1 to TRBJ2-6; D may be TRBD1 (5 bases). Germline assignment: CDR1 SGHRS and CDR2 YFSETQ. CDR3 size: 15 residues. Here the CDR3 DNA reads TGCGCCAGCACTCTATTGGGCTCTGGGGCCGACGTCCTGACTTTC. It encodes CASTLLGSGADVLTF.

Ten or more counts support this clonotype. V and J are TRBV6-1 and TRBJ1-5; 11 bases line up with TRBD1. The V gene's germline CDR1 is MNHNS and CDR2 SASEGT. Trimming cost V 6 bases and J 4 bases; bases outside gene matches: 8. The CDR3 consists of 16 residues. The DNA for the CDR3 is TGTGCCAGCAGCTTAACCGGGACAGGGGGTAATCAGCCCCAGCATTTT. Protein: CASSLTGTGGNQPQHF.